The 9 T cell receptor beta chains listed next were all sequenced from one sample in a study of blood T cells in healthy people across ages. Alongside a J-beta primer mix, a sample-barcoded 5' primer served in a second PCR lasting about 7 to 11 cycles. TCRdb called the 5' RACE reads again in MiXCR, with one record for every CDR3 protein. The sample holds some 1.8 million distinct CDR3 sequences, about two fifths seen once. The specimen was blood. The receptor source for this set is a human donor in good health.

This clonotype was seen a few times. The rearrangement links TRBV29-1 to TRBJ2-1; D gene uncertain. This CDR3 has 12 amino acids. Between the trimmed V and J ends, which lost 5 bases and 4 bases, there was a span of 9 bases. In germline, CDR1 is SQVTM, CDR2 ANQGSEA. CDR3 loop: CSVQRAYNEQFF. The CDR3 bases are TGCAGCGTTCAAAGGGCGTACAATGAGCAGTTCTTC.

This clonotype was counted only a few times. The chain combines TRBV20-1 with TRBJ1-4; no reliable D call. V gave up 0 bases and J gave up 7 bases, with 15 bases separating them. The germline V gene has CDR1 DFQATT and CDR2 SNEGSKA (reference sequence). This CDR3 is built from 15 residues. CDR3 sequence (DNA): TGCAGTGCTAGAGATGCGAGTTCGGTGCCTGAAAAACTGTTTTTT. Its translation: CSARDASSVPEKLFF.

A few counts support this clonotype. The CDR3 bases are TGTGCCAGCAGCAAAGGCCCAAACGGGACACCTCCCTACGAGCAGTACTTC. The encoded protein is CASSKGPNGTPPYEQYF. The gene calls are TRBV21-1 and TRBJ2-7; TRBD1, the table's D call, was not compared with the DNA. TRBV21-1 is a pseudogene. The CDR3 is 17 residues long.

This chain joins TRBV29-1 and TRBJ2-2; TRBD1 is a possible D gene (5 bases). V was cut by 6 bases and J by 3 bases, with 17 bases left in between. This CDR3 contains 15 residues. The germline gives CDR1 SQVTM, CDR2 ANQGSEA. The chain's CDR3 is CSVSRARADTGELFF. CDR3 in DNA: TGCAGCGTGAGCAGGGCTCGGGCGGACACCGGGGAGCTGTTTTTT.

The genes are TRBV7-2 and TRBJ2-3; 8 nucleotides align to TRBD2. CDR3 length: 18 residues. With V trimmed by 1 base and J by 3 bases, 12 bases remained unmatched. CDR1 and CDR2 from the germline V gene are SGHTA and FQGNSA. The CDR3 here is CASSLEDWAGGLTDTQYF. CDR3 nucleotide sequence: TGTGCCAGCAGCTTAGAGGACTGGGCGGGGGGTCTGACAGATACGCAGTATTTT.

This clonotype was recorded at least ten times. The chain links TRBV12-3 or TRBV12-4 to TRBJ2-6; a possible D gene is TRBD1 (6 bases). This CDR3 contains 15 residues. Trimming took 8 bases from V and 0 from J, leaving 11 bases between them. CDR3 in DNA: TGTGCCAGCGTTACAGGGCACTCTGGGGCCAACGTCCTGACTTTC. It encodes CASVTGHSGANVLTF.

This clonotype was counted ten times or more. The V gene is TRBV7-2, the J gene TRBJ1-2; D may be TRBD1 (5 bases). This CDR3 comprises 14 residues. Per germline, CDR1 SGHTA and CDR2 FQGNSA. V lost 2 bases to trimming and J lost 2 bases, with 9 bases between them. The CDR3, as DNA: TGTGCCAGCAGCTTACCGGGGCAGAACTATGGCTACACCTTC. Its protein is CASSLPGQNYGYTF.

This clonotype was counted between two and nine times. The chain has TRBV29-1 and TRBJ1-4; 11 nucleotides line up with TRBD1. Germline values: CDR1 SQVTM, CDR2 ANQGSEA. J was trimmed by 7 bases and V by 4 bases; bases with no gene match: 2. The CDR3 is made up of 13 amino acids. CDR3 amino acids: CSVGGTGGEKLFF. CDR3 in DNA: TGCAGCGTTGGTGGGACAGGGGGTGAAAAACTGTTTTTT.

The J gene is TRBJ2-7, the V gene TRBV2; 9 bases are a match to TRBD1. The trim removed 1 base at V and 10 bases at J, leaving 8 bases unmatched. The CDR3 consists of 14 residues. Germline CDR1 and CDR2: SNHLY and FYNNEI. DNA of the CDR3: TGTGCCAGCAGTGAAGTGGGACAGGGTGGTACCCAGTACTTC. It is translated as CASSEVGQGGTQYF.